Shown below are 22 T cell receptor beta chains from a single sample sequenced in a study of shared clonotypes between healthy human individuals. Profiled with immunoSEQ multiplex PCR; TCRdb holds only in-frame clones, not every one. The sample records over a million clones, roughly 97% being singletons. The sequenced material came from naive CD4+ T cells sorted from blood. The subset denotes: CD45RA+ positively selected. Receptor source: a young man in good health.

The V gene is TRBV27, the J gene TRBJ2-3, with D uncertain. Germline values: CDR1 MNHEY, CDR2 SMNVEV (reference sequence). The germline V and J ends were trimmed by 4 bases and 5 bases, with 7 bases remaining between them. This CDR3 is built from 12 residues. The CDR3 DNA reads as TGTGCCAGCAGTTGGTCGAGAGATACGCAGTATTTT. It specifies CASSWSRDTQYF.

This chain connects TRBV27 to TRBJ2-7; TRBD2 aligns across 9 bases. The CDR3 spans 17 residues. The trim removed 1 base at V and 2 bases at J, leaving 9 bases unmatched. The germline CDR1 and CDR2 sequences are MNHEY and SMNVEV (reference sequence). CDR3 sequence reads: CASSLLTSGQGAYEQYF. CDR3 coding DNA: TGTGCCAGCAGTTTATTGACTAGCGGCCAGGGGGCCTACGAGCAGTACTTC.

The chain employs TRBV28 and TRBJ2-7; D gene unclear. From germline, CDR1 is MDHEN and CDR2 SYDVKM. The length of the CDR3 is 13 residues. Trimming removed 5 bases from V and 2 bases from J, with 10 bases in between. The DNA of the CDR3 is TGTGCCAGCAGTCTTCACACTGCCTACGAGCAGTACTTC. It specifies CASSLHTAYEQYF.

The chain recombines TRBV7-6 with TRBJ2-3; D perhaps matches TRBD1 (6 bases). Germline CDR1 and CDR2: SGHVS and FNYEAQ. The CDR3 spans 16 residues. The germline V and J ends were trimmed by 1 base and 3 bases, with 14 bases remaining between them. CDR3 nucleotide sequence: TGTGCCAGCAGCTTAGGTCTGGGGGCTTGGACAGATACGCAGTATTTT. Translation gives CASSLGLGAWTDTQYF.

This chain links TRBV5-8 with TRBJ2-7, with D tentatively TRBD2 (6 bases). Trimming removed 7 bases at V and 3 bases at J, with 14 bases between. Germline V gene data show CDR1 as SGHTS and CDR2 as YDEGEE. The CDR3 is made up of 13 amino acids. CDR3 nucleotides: TGTGCCAGCTTAGGGGAGGCCCTCTACGAGCAGTACTTC. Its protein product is CASLGEALYEQYF.

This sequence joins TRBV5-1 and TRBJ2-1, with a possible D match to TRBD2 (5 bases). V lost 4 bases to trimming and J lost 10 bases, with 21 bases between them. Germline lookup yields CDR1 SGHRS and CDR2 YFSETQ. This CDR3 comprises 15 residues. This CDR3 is CASSPGPPPEGEQFF. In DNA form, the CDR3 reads TGCGCCAGCAGCCCAGGACCCCCTCCTGAGGGAGAGCAGTTCTTC.

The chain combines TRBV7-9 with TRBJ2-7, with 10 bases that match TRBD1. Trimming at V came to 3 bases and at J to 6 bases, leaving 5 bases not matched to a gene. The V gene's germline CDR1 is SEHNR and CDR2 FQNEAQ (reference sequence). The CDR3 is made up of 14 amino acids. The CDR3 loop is CASSFGTGESEQYF. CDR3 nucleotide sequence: TGTGCCAGCAGCTTTGGGACAGGGGAGTCCGAGCAGTACTTC.

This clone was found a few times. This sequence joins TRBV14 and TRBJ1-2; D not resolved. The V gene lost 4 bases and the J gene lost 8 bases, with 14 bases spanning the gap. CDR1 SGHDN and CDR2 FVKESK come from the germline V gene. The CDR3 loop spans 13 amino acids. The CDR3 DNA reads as TGTGCCAGCAGCCGTCGACACTCGGAGGGCTACACCTTC. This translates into CASSRRHSEGYTF.

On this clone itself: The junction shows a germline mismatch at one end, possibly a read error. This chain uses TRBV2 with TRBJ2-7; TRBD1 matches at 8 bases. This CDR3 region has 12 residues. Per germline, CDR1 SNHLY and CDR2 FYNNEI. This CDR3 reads CASSPGQGVAEF. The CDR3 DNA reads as TGTGCCAGCAGTCCAGGACAGGGTGTAGCGGAATTC.

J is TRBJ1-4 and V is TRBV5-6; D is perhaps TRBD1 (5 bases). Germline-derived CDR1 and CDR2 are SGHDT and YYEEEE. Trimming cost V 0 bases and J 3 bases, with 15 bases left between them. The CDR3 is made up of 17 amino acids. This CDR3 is CASSLEATESPNEKLFF. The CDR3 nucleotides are TGTGCCAGCAGCTTGGAGGCGACAGAGTCGCCTAATGAAAAACTGTTTTTT.

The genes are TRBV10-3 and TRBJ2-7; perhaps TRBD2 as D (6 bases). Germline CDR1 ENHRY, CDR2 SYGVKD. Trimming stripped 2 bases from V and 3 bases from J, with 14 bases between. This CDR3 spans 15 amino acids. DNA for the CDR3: TGTGCCATCAGTGAGACTAGCCCCTCTAGCTACGAGCAGTACTTC. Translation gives CAISETSPSSYEQYF.

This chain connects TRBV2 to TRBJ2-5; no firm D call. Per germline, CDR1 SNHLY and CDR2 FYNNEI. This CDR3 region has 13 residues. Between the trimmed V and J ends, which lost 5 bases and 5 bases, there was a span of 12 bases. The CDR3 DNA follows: TGTGCCAGCAGTACATGGGTGGCGGAGACCCAGTACTTC. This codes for CASSTWVAETQYF.

CDR3 coding DNA: TGCGCCAGCAGGGGGAATGGGGATACGCAGTATTTT. Its protein is CASRGNGDTQYF. The chain recombines TRBV5-1 with TRBJ2-3; D is unresolved. V dropped 5 bases and J dropped 6 bases, with 10 bases sitting between them. The V gene's germline CDR1 is SGHRS and CDR2 YFSETQ. CDR3 length: 12 amino acids.

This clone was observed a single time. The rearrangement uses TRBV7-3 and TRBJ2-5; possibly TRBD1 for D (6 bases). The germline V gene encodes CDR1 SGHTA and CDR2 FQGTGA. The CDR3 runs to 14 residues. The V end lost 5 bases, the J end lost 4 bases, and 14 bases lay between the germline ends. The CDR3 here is CASSARGGSETQYF. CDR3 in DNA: TGTGCCAGCAGCGCCAGGGGTGGGTCAGAGACCCAGTACTTC.

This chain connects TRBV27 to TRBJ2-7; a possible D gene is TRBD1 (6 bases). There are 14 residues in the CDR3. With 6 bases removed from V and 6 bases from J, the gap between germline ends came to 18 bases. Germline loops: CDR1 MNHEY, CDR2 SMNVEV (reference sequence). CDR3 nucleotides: TGTGCCAGCAGCAGCCAGGGGATTCCCCCCGAGCAGTACTTC. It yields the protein CASSSQGIPPEQYF.

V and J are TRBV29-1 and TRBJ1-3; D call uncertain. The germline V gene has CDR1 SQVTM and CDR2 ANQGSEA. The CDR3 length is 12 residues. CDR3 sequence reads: CTGLGSGNTIYF. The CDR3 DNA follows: TGCACGGGGTTAGGCTCTGGAAACACCATATATTTT.

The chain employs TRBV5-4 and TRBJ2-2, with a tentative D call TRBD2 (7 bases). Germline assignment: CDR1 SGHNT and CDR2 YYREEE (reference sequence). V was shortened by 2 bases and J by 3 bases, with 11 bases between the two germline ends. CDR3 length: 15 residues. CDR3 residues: CASSFGGAHTGELFF. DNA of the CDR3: TGTGCCAGCAGCTTTGGGGGGGCTCACACCGGGGAGCTGTTTTTT.

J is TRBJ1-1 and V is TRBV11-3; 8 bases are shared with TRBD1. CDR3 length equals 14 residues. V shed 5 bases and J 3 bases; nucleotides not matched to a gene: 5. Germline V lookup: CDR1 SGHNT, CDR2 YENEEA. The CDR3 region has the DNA TGTGCCAGCAGCAGGACCAGGGGGCACACTGAAGCTTTCTTT. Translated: CASSRTRGHTEAFF. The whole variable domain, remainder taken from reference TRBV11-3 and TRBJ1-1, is EAGVVQSPRYKIIEKKQPVAFWCNPISGHNTLYWYLQNLGQGPELLIRYENEEAVDDSQLPKDRFSAERLKGVDSTLKIQPAELGDSAVYLCASSRTRGHTEAFFGQGTRLTVV.

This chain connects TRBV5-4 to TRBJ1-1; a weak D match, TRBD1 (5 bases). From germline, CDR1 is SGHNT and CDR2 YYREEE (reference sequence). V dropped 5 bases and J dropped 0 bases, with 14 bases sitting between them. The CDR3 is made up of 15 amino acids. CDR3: CASRRGDQMNTEAFF. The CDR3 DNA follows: TGTGCCAGCAGACGAGGGGACCAAATGAACACTGAAGCTTTCTTT.

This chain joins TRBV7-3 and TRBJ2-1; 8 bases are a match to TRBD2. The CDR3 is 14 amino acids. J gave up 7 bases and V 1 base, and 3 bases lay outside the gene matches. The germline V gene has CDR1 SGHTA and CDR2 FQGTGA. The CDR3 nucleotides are TGTGCCAGCAGCTTAATAGCGGGATCGAATGAGCAGTTCTTC. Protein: CASSLIAGSNEQFF. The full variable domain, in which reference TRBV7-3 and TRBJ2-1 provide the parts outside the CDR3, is GAGVSQTPSNKVTEKGKYVELRCDPISGHTALYWYRQSLGQGPEFLIYFQGTGAADDSGLPNDRFFAVRPEGSVSTLKIQRTERGDSAVYLCASSLIAGSNEQFFGPGTRLTVL.

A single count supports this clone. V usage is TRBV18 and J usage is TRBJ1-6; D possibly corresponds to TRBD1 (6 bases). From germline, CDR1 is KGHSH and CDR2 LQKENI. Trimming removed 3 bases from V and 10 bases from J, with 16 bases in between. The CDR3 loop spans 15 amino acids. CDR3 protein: CASSPDTGSGSPLHF. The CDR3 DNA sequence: TGTGCCAGCTCACCCGACACAGGGTCTGGGTCACCCCTCCACTTT.

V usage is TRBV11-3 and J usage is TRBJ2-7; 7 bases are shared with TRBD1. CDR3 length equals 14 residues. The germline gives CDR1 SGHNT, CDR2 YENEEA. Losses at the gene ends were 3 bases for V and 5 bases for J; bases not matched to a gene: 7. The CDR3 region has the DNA TGTGCCAGCAGCTTGTCGAGACAGGGTAACGAGCAGTACTTC. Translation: CASSLSRQGNEQYF.